Below, one T cell receptor (beta chain) is given with its context. The source of the sample is a study of blood T cell repertoires in COVID-19. Study overall: The study drew acute and convalescent COVID-19 samples from the United States, Italy and Spain. In each case, the material was cDNA or gDNA derived from T cells, B-cell-depleted T cells, or PBMCs.

Authors' data handling: For nucleated cells, counts were estimated from reference gene primer amplification. TCRdb keeps only in-frame clones here, not all; method: immunoSEQ multiplex PCR. V, J and clone size were drawn from that table, and D and trimming were deduced from the DNA. The profile covers about 42,000 clones, with 70% to 90% appearing a single time and roughly 3.3% taken by the ten largest. The CDR3 is 14 amino acids. CDR1 and CDR2 (germline): MDHEN, SYDVKM. V lost 2 bases and J 5 bases, leaving 12 bases between the germline ends. This sequence joins TRBV28 and TRBJ1-1; possible D gene TRBD1, 5 bases. The clonotype was recovered from a human donor in a cohort sampled during active COVID-19. The specimen sequenced was peripheral blood. The CDR3 loop is CASSLSQGITEAFF. The CDR3 DNA follows: TGTGCCAGCAGTTTAAGCCAGGGAATAACTGAAGCTTTCTTT.